The clone carrying this TCR beta chain came up once. Authors' processing steps: From reference gene primer amplification, estimates of nucleated cell counts were derived. TCRdb keeps only in-frame clones here, not all; method: immunoSEQ multiplex PCR. V and J calls and clone size are copied from that table; D and trimming were computed from the DNA. The sample shows 100,000 or so clones, over 75% of them seen only once. This CDR3 region has 13 residues. V lost 6 bases to trimming and J lost 3 bases; unmatched junction nucleotides: 2. The germline gives CDR1 MNHEY, CDR2 SMNVEV (reference sequence). The data stem from a study of blood T cell repertoires in COVID-19. Study-wide context: From T cells, B-cell-depleted T cells, or PBMCs came the material, which was cDNA or gDNA.

The rearrangement uses TRBV27 and TRBJ2-7, with 10 bases aligning to TRBD2. The sequenced material came from peripheral blood. This TCR derives from a woman in her fifties or sixties with acute or convalescent COVID-19. DNA of the CDR3: TGTGCCAGCAGCGCTAGCGGGAGCTACGAGCAGTACTTC. Translation: CASSASGSYEQYF.